These T cell receptor beta chains were read from a single sample in a study of blood T cell repertoires in COVID-19. Measured with immunoSEQ multiplex PCR; TCRdb has only the in-frame clones, and not every one. This sample has hundreds of thousands of clones, with approximately 83% found just once. Material for sequencing was PBMCs or T cells enriched from blood (not recorded which). These TCRs come from a woman aged 40 to 49 with acute COVID-19. The CDR3 runs from the conserved cysteine through the conserved F or W. Fields, in order: V gene, J gene, D gene, clone size, CDR3 DNA, CDR3 protein. D genes are given only for firm matches. Expanded clones are given a class, and other clones once, few, many or no size at all.

V gene: TRBV24-1; J gene: TRBJ1-2; D gene: TRBD1; clone size: .; CDR3 DNA: TGTGCCACTTTCCAGGACAGGGTTTTTGGCTACACCTTC; CDR3 protein: CATFQDRVFGYTF
V gene: TRBV5-1; J gene: TRBJ1-2; D gene: .; clone size: .; CDR3 DNA: TGCGCCAGCAGCTTGTACGGCGGCTATGGCTACACCTTC; CDR3 protein: CASSLYGGYGYTF
V gene: TRBV30; J gene: TRBJ2-1; D gene: .; clone size: .; CDR3 DNA: TGTGCCTGGGAAGGGGGACGTGACCCGTTCTTC; CDR3 protein: CAWEGGRDPFF
V gene: TRBV18; J gene: TRBJ1-2; D gene: TRBD1; clone size: .; CDR3 DNA: TGTGCCAGCTCACCCTCAGGGGGCCTCTATGGCTACACCTTC; CDR3 protein: CASSPSGGLYGYTF
V gene: TRBV24-1; J gene: TRBJ2-5; D gene: TRBD1; clone size: once; CDR3 DNA: TGTGCCACCAGTGATCCCGACAGGGGTCGAGAGACCCAGTACTTC; CDR3 protein: CATSDPDRGRETQYF
V gene: TRBV6-5; J gene: TRBJ1-2; D gene: TRBD1; clone size: .; CDR3 DNA: TGTGCCAGCAGTTACTCGGGACAGAGCTATGGCTACACCTTC; CDR3 protein: CASSYSGQSYGYTF
V gene: TRBV5-1; J gene: TRBJ1-5; D gene: .; clone size: .; CDR3 DNA: TGCGCCAGCAGCTTGCTGGGGGGAGAGCAGCCCCAGCATTTT; CDR3 protein: CASSLLGGEQPQHF
V gene: TRBV5-6; J gene: TRBJ2-7; D gene: .; clone size: .; CDR3 DNA: TGTGCCAGCAGCTTGGTAGGACAAATAAGCTCCTACGAGCAGTACTTC; CDR3 protein: CASSLVGQISSYEQYF
V gene: TRBV11-2; J gene: TRBJ2-3; D gene: TRBD1; clone size: .; CDR3 DNA: TGTGCCAGCAGCTTAGATCATGCGGACAGGGCCGAAGATACGCAGTATTTT; CDR3 protein: CASSLDHADRAEDTQYF
V gene: TRBV9; J gene: TRBJ1-2; D gene: .; clone size: .; CDR3 DNA: TGTGCCAGCAGCGTAGGGCCAGGCCATAACTATGGCTACACCTTC; CDR3 protein: CASSVGPGHNYGYTF
V gene: TRBV28; J gene: TRBJ2-1; D gene: .; clone size: .; CDR3 DNA: TGTGCCAGCAGTGGGGGGGGGCCCGCATACAATGAGCAGTTCTTC; CDR3 protein: CASSGGGPAYNEQFF
V gene: TRBV6-5; J gene: TRBJ2-2; D gene: TRBD1; clone size: .; CDR3 DNA: TGTGCCAGCAGAACAGGGGCCACAAACACCGGGGAGCTGTTTTTT; CDR3 protein: CASRTGATNTGELFF
V gene: TRBV5-1; J gene: TRBJ2-2; D gene: TRBD1; clone size: few; CDR3 DNA: TGCGCCAGCAGCCTACTGGGACAGGGGGCGTCGGGGGAGCTGTTTTTT; CDR3 protein: CASSLLGQGASGELFF
V gene: TRBV9; J gene: TRBJ1-3; D gene: .; clone size: .; CDR3 DNA: TGTGCCAGCAGCGTCAGCGATACTTCTGGAAACACCATATATTTT; CDR3 protein: CASSVSDTSGNTIYF
V gene: TRBV24-1; J gene: TRBJ2-5; D gene: .; clone size: .; CDR3 DNA: TGTGCCACCAGTGGACTACAGGGTGAAGAGACCCAGTACTTC; CDR3 protein: CATSGLQGEETQYF
V gene: TRBV5-4; J gene: TRBJ1-2; D gene: .; clone size: .; CDR3 DNA: TGTGCCAGCAGCTTGGAGGTAGGGGACTATGGCTACACCTTC; CDR3 protein: CASSLEVGDYGYTF
V gene: TRBV7-7; J gene: TRBJ2-1; D gene: TRBD2; clone size: .; CDR3 DNA: TGTGCTAGCAGCTCACCAAAACTAGCGGGAAGCTACAATGAGCAGTTCTTC; CDR3 protein: CASSSPKLAGSYNEQFF
V gene: TRBV6-5; J gene: TRBJ1-5; D gene: .; clone size: .; CDR3 DNA: TGTGCCAGCAGTTCGGGGGGCAATCAGCCCCAGCATTTT; CDR3 protein: CASSSGGNQPQHF
V gene: TRBV19; J gene: TRBJ1-2; D gene: .; clone size: .; CDR3 DNA: TGTGCCAGTAGTACAGTTGGATTAGGGGATGGTAACTATGGCTACACCTTC; CDR3 protein: CASSTVGLGDGNYGYTF
V gene: TRBV5-3; J gene: TRBJ1-2; D gene: .; clone size: .; CDR3 DNA: TGTGCCAGAAGCTTGTGGACTTCTCCTTATGGCTACACCTTC; CDR3 protein: CARSLWTSPYGYTF
V gene: TRBV19; J gene: TRBJ2-3; D gene: TRBD2; clone size: .; CDR3 DNA: TGTGCCAGTAGTATGGGAGGGAACCCCACAGATACGCAGTATTTT; CDR3 protein: CASSMGGNPTDTQYF
V gene: TRBV12-3/TRBV12-4; J gene: TRBJ2-7; D gene: TRBD2; clone size: few; CDR3 DNA: TGTGCCAGCAGTTTGGCGGGACTAGAAGGGCAGTACTTC; CDR3 protein: CASSLAGLEGQYF
V gene: TRBV5-1; J gene: TRBJ2-1; D gene: TRBD2; clone size: .; CDR3 DNA: TGCGCCAGCAGCTTCCCTGCTCCCTTGACCAGCGGGAGTTACAATGAGCAGTTCTTC; CDR3 protein: CASSFPAPLTSGSYNEQFF
V gene: TRBV5-1; J gene: TRBJ1-1; D gene: TRBD1; clone size: many; CDR3 DNA: TGCGCCAGCGGGACAGGGGCGAACACTGAAGCTTTCTTT; CDR3 protein: CASGTGANTEAFF
V gene: TRBV5-1; J gene: TRBJ2-3; D gene: TRBD2; clone size: .; CDR3 DNA: TGCGCCAGCAACGTAGCGGGCAGCACAGATACGCAGTATTTT; CDR3 protein: CASNVAGSTDTQYF
V gene: TRBV7-9; J gene: TRBJ1-4; D gene: .; clone size: .; CDR3 DNA: TGTGCCAGCAGTGAGCTTGAAAAACTGTTTTTT; CDR3 protein: CASSELEKLFF
V gene: TRBV11-2; J gene: TRBJ2-7; D gene: TRBD1; clone size: .; CDR3 DNA: TGTGCCAGCAGATGGGGTCAGGGGGCCTACGAGCAGTACTTC; CDR3 protein: CASRWGQGAYEQYF
V gene: TRBV6-2/TRBV6-3; J gene: TRBJ2-3; D gene: TRBD2; clone size: .; CDR3 DNA: TGTGCCAGCAGTACCACCGGGGGTAGCGGGAGTTGGATGGCAGATACGCAGTATTTT; CDR3 protein: CASSTTGGSGSWMADTQYF
V gene: TRBV2; J gene: TRBJ2-1; D gene: TRBD2; clone size: .; CDR3 DNA: TGTGCCAGCAGTGAAGCGCTTTTGGCTGCGGGGGGACCTGCAGTCTTC; CDR3 protein: CASSEALLAAGGPAVF
V gene: TRBV9; J gene: TRBJ2-5; D gene: .; clone size: once; CDR3 DNA: TGTGCCAGCAGCCTCCCTGGAGGGACCCAGTACTTC; CDR3 protein: CASSLPGGTQYF
V gene: TRBV24-1; J gene: TRBJ2-3; D gene: .; clone size: .; CDR3 DNA: TGTGCCACCAGTGATCGGGGGGAGACAGGTAACACAGATACGCAGTATTTT; CDR3 protein: CATSDRGETGNTDTQYF
V gene: TRBV18; J gene: TRBJ2-2; D gene: TRBD2; clone size: .; CDR3 DNA: TGTGCCAGCTCATCGTTAGCGGGGAACACCGGGGAGCTGTTTTTT; CDR3 protein: CASSSLAGNTGELFF
V gene: TRBV10-2; J gene: TRBJ2-1; D gene: TRBD2; clone size: .; CDR3 DNA: TGCGCCAGCAGTGGGCTAGCGGGAGGTGGTGAGCAGTTCTTC; CDR3 protein: CASSGLAGGGEQFF
V gene: TRBV7-2; J gene: TRBJ1-3; D gene: .; clone size: few; CDR3 DNA: TGTGCCAGCAGCTTCGGACTGAAACACTCTGGAAACACCATATATTTT; CDR3 protein: CASSFGLKHSGNTIYF
V gene: TRBV6-5; J gene: TRBJ1-2; D gene: .; clone size: .; CDR3 DNA: TGTGCCAGCAGTTATCAGGGTCACTATGGCTACACCTTC; CDR3 protein: CASSYQGHYGYTF
V gene: TRBV5-1; J gene: TRBJ1-1; D gene: .; clone size: .; CDR3 DNA: TGCGCCAGCAGCTTGGTGGTGGCAAACACTGAAGCTTTCTTT; CDR3 protein: CASSLVVANTEAFF
V gene: TRBV5-1; J gene: TRBJ1-2; D gene: TRBD1; clone size: .; CDR3 DNA: TGCGCCAGCAGCTTCGCAAGGGGGGACAGCGGCTACACCTTC; CDR3 protein: CASSFARGDSGYTF
V gene: TRBV30; J gene: TRBJ2-3; D gene: TRBD2; clone size: .; CDR3 DNA: TGTGCCTGGAGTGCTACTAGCGGGAGCACAGATACGCAGTATTTT; CDR3 protein: CAWSATSGSTDTQYF
V gene: TRBV3-1/TRBV3-2; J gene: TRBJ2-7; D gene: TRBD1; clone size: .; CDR3 DNA: TGTGCCAGCAGCAAAACCGGGACAGCTAACGAGCAGTACTTC; CDR3 protein: CASSKTGTANEQYF
V gene: TRBV5-1; J gene: TRBJ2-7; D gene: TRBD2; clone size: .; CDR3 DNA: TGCGCCAGTAAACTATTTAGCGGGAGAAACTACGAGCAGTACTTC; CDR3 protein: CASKLFSGRNYEQYF
V gene: TRBV5-1; J gene: TRBJ1-1; D gene: .; clone size: .; CDR3 DNA: TGCGCCAGCAGCTTACGTCGCGACACTGAAGCTTTCTTT; CDR3 protein: CASSLRRDTEAFF
V gene: TRBV5-1; J gene: TRBJ2-5; D gene: .; clone size: .; CDR3 DNA: TGCGCCAGCAGCTTTGGCGGGTCCCAAGAGACCCAGTACTTC; CDR3 protein: CASSFGGSQETQYF
V gene: TRBV7-8; J gene: TRBJ2-6; D gene: TRBD1; clone size: .; CDR3 DNA: TGTGCCAGCAGCCTCCGACAGGGGTTTCGGGGCGGGGCCAACGTCCTGACTTTC; CDR3 protein: CASSLRQGFRGGANVLTF
V gene: TRBV29-1; J gene: TRBJ2-1; D gene: .; clone size: .; CDR3 DNA: TGCAGCGTTGAAGGACCACTCTCACCGGGCAATGAGCAGTTCTTC; CDR3 protein: CSVEGPLSPGNEQFF
V gene: TRBV21-1; J gene: TRBJ2-1; D gene: .; clone size: .; CDR3 DNA: TGTGCCAGCAGCTTGGACAGGGGAAATTACAATGAGCAGTTCTTC; CDR3 protein: CASSLDRGNYNEQFF